The T cell receptor beta chain described here comes from a study of spatial heterogeneity in lung cancer. Study information: Sequencing was performed on follow-up PBMC samples when available, collected at a median of around two years after resection. Sequencing consistently turned up more beta-chain sequences than alpha-chain sequences.

Every individual TCR cDNA molecule carried its own unique molecular identifier, which allowed correction of PCR and sequencing errors. In TCRdb, the 5' RACE reads were re-called with MiXCR into one record per CDR3 protein. The data hold tens of thousands of distinct CDR3 sequences, with 5.4% observed a single time. Time point reported: blood at routine non-recurrence follow-up after resection. Germline V gene data show CDR1 as SGHVS and CDR2 as FQNEAQ. The V and J ends lost 2 bases and 6 bases respectively, with 12 bases between them. The CDR3 runs to 14 residues. This clonotype was recorded at least ten times.

The V gene is TRBV7-8, the J gene TRBJ2-3; the D is unclear. The clonotype originates from a female donor with early-stage non-small cell lung cancer. The input for sequencing was PBMCs, taken at follow-up. The CDR3 spells CASSLSLEADTQYF. The CDR3 DNA sequence: TGTGCCAGCAGCTTATCTCTAGAGGCGGATACGCAGTATTTT.